This entry concerns a single T cell receptor beta chain. The study drew participants aged about 18 to 89 years from around 24 US areas. Participant reports of clinical history set cohort assignment. Per the original data handling: Counts of nucleated cells, estimated from reference gene primer amplification, were obtained. Assay: immunoSEQ multiplex PCR; the TCRdb copy retains only in-frame clones and omits some. The V and J calls and the clone size are those of that table, but D and trimming were determined from the DNA. The sample has approximately 210,000 clones, roughly four fifths seen once; the top ten hold about 15%. This entry is derived from a study of blood T cell repertoires in COVID-19. The V end was cut by 5 bases, the J end by 10 bases, with 12 bases between. Looked up from germline, CDR1 is SGHVS and CDR2 is FQNEAQ. The CDR3 is 13 residues long.

This chain joins TRBV7-8 and TRBJ1-6; D may be TRBD1 (6 bases). Sequencing used PBMCs or T cells enriched from blood (not recorded which). The receptor's source is a man in his forties or fifties who had recovered from COVID-19. The CDR3 coding sequence is TGTGCCAGCAGCCGCGGGGGGGGCTCACCCCTCCACTTT. Its protein product is CASSRGGGSPLHF.